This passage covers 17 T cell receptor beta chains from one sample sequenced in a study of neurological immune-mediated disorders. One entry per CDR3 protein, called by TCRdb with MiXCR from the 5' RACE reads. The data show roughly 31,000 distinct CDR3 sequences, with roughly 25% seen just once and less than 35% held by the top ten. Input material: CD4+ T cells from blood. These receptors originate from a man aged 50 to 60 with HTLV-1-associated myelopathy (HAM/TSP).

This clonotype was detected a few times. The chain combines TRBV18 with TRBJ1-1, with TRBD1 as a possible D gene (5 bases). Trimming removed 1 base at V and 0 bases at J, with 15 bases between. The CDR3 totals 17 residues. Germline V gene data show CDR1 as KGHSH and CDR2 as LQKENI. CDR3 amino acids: CASSPRYGGVVNTEAFF. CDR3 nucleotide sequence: TGTGCCAGCTCACCACGGTACGGAGGGGTCGTGAACACTGAAGCTTTCTTT.

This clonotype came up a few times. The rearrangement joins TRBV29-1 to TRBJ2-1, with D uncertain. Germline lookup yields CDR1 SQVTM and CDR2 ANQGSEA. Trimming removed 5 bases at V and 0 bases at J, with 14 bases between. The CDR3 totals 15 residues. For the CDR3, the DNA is TGCAGCGTTCCCGCGGTCCGGCCCTCCTACAATGAGCAGTTCTTC. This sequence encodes CSVPAVRPSYNEQFF.

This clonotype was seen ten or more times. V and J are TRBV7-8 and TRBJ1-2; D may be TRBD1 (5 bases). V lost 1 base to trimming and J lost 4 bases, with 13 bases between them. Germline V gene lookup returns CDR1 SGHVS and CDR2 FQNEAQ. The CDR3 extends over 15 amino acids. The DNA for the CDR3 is TGTGCCAGCAGCTTAGGAGAGCAGGGAGCCTATGGCTACACCTTC. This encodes CASSLGEQGAYGYTF.

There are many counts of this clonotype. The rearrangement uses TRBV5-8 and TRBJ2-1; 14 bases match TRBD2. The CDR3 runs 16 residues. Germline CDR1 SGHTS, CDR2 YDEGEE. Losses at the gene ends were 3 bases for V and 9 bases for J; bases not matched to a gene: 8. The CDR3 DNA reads TGTGCCAGCAGCTCGGCCCGACTAGCGGGAGGGGGTGAGCAGTTCTTC. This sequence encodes CASSSARLAGGGEQFF.

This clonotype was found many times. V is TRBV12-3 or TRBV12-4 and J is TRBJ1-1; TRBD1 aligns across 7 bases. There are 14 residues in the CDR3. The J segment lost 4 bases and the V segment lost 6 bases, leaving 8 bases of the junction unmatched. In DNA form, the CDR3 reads TGTGCCAGCAGGAACAGGGGCTTGGGCACTGAAGCTTTCTTT. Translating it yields CASRNRGLGTEAFF.

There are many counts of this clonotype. CDR3 coding DNA: TGTGCCAGCAGCCAGGACAGGAGACAGTTCTTC. It yields the protein CASSQDRRQFF. This chain links TRBV14 with TRBJ2-1; TRBD1 matches at 7 bases. The CDR3 runs to 11 residues. The germline CDR1 and CDR2 sequences are SGHDN and FVKESK. With 3 bases clipped from V and 13 bases from J, the junction kept 3 bases outside the gene matches.

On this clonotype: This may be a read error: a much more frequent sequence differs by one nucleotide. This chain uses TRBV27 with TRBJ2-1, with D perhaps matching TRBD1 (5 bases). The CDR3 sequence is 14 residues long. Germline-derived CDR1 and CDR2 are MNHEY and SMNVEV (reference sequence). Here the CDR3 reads CATSLETAYYEQFF. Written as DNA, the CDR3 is TGTGCCACCAGTTTAGAGACAGCCTACTATGAGCAGTTCTTC.

CDR3 coding DNA: TGTGCCAGCAGCAGGGAAGGCACTGAAGCTTTCTTT. As protein: CASSREGTEAFF. The chain combines TRBV5-6 with TRBJ1-1, with unresolved D. V lost 4 bases and J lost 4, with 8 bases in between. This CDR3 region has 12 residues. Germline CDR1 is SGHDT and CDR2 is YYEEEE.

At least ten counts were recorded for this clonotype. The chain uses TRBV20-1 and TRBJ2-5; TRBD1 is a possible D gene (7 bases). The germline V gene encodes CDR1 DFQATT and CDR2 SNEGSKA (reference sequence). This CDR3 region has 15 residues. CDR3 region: CSSPKGAGPFKGQYF. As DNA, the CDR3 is TGCAGCTCGCCGAAGGGGGCGGGGCCGTTCAAGGGCCAGTACTTC.

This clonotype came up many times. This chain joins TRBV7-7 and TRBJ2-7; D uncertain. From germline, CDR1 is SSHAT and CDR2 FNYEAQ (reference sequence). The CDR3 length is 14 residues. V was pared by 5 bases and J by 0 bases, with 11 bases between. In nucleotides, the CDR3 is TGTGCCAGCAGCCCACAGACATACTCCTACGAGCAGTACTTC. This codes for CASSPQTYSYEQYF. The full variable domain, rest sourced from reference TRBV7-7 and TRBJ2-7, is GAGVSQSPRYKVTKRGQDVTLRCDPISSHATLYWYQQALGQGPEFLTYFNYEAQPDKSGLPSDRFSAERPEGSISTLTIQRTEQRDSAMYRCASSPQTYSYEQYFGPGTRLTVT.

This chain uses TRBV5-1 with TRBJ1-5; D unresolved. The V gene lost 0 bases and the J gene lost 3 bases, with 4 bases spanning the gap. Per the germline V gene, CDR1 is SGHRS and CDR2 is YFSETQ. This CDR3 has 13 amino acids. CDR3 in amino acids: CASSLDSNQPQHF. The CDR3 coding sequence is TGCGCCAGCAGCTTGGATTCCAATCAGCCCCAGCATTTT.

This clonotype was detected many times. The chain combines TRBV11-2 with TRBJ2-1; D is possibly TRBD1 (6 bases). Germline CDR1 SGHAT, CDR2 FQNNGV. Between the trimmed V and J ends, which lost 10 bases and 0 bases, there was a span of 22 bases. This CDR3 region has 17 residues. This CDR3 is CATLLMGALSSYNEQFF. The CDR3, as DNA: TGTGCCACCCTCTTGATGGGGGCTTTGAGCTCCTACAATGAGCAGTTCTTC.

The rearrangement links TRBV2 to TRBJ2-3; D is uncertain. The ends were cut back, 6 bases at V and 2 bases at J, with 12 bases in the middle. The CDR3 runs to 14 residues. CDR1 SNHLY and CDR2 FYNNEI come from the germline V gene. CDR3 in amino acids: CASRREANTDTQYF. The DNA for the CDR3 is TGTGCCAGCAGGAGAGAAGCGAACACAGATACGCAGTATTTT.

The DNA for the CDR3 is TGCGCCAGCAGCCAAGCCACCGTAAAGCAGTACTTC. Translating gives CASSQATVKQYF. The chain combines TRBV5-1 with TRBJ2-7, with D unclear. The V gene's germline CDR1 is SGHRS and CDR2 YFSETQ. The CDR3 spans 12 residues. V dropped 4 bases and J dropped 8 bases, with 13 bases sitting between them.

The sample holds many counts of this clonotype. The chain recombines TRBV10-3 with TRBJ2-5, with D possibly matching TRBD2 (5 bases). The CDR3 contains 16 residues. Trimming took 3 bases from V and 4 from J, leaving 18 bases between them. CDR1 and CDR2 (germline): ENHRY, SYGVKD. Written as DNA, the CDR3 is TGTGCCATCAGTGAAGGGTCGCGGGCCGAGGGAGAGACCCAGTACTTC. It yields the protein CAISEGSRAEGETQYF.

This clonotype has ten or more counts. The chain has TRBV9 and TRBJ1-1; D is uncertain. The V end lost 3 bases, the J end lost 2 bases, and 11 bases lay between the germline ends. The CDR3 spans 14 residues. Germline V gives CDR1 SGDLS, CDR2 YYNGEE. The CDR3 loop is CASSAGRLNTEAFF. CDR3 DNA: TGTGCCAGCAGCGCAGGACGGTTAAACACTGAAGCTTTCTTT.

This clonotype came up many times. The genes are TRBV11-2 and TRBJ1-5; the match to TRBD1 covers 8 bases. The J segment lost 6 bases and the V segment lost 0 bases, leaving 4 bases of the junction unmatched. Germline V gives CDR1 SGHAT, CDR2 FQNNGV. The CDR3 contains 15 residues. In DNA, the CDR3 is TGTGCCAGCAGCTTAGAGGCAGGGGGCACTCAGCCCCAGCATTTT. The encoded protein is CASSLEAGGTQPQHF.